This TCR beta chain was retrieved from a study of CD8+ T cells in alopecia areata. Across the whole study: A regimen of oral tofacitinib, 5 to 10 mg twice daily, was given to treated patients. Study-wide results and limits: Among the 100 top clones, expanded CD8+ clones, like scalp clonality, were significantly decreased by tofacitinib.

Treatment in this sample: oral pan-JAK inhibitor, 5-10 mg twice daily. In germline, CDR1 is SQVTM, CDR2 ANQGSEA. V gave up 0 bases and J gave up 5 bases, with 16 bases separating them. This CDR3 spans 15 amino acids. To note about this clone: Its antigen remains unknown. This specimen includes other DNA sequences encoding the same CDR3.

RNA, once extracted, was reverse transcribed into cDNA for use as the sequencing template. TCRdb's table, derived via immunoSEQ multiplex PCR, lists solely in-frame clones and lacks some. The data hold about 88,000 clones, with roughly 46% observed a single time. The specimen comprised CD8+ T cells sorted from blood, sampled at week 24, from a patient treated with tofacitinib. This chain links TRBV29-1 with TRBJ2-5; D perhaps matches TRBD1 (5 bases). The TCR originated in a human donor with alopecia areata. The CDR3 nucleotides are TGCAGCGTTGAAGAACCGCAGGGATTGAGGGAGACCCAGTACTTC. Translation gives CSVEEPQGLRETQYF.